A single T cell receptor beta chain is shown here with its context. Its matching antigen is unknown. This entry is derived from a study of memory CD4+ T cells and cytomegalovirus serostatus. General study points: Of under 200 reported CMV TCRbeta sequences, under 80 were found in memory CD4+ repertoires. Suggested: most of the CMV-linked TCR signature lies in CD4+ memory cells.

Single viable CD3+CD4+CD8-CD45RO+ cells were sorted as the memory CD4+ T cells. Some clones are missing from TCRdb's copy, which holds only in-frame ones; the method was immunoSEQ multiplex PCR. The sample has around 45,000 clones, around 77% seen once; the top ten hold around 0.61%. Germline V lookup: CDR1 SGHAT, CDR2 FQNNGV. This CDR3 contains 14 residues. V lost 0 bases and J 1 base, leaving 7 bases between the germline ends. The V and J genes are TRBV11-2 and TRBJ2-7; the D gene is possibly TRBD2 (6 bases). This receptor was obtained from an adult in good health and CMV-seronegative. The sequenced sample was memory CD4+ T cells from blood. CDR3 nucleotide sequence: TGTGCCAGCAGCTTAGAGCTAGCGTCCTACGAGCAGTACTTC. It specifies CASSLELASYEQYF.